This note documents a single T cell receptor beta chain sequence. This entry is derived from a study of T cell changes during pregnancy in multiple sclerosis. Clones were read by immunoSEQ multiplex PCR, and TCRdb kept only the in-frame ones, dropping some. This sample yields 20,000 or so clones, of which 70% to 90% are seen a single time; 5% to 5.5% belongs to the top ten. The CDR3 extends over 16 amino acids. The junction had 17 bases not matched to a gene; V was cut back by 8 bases and J by 8 bases. The source material was CD8+ T cells from peripheral blood mononuclear cells, sampled in the second trimester of pregnancy. The origin of this receptor is a female donor in good health, enrolled as a control in a pregnancy study. This chain uses TRBV23-1 with TRBJ2-2, with 7 bases fitting TRBD1. TRBV23-1 is noted as an ORF with a role that remains uncertain. In DNA, the CDR3 is TGCGCCAGCGCCTTCACTCCGACAGGGTATCCAGGGGAGCTGTTTTTT. Translated: CASAFTPTGYPGELFF.